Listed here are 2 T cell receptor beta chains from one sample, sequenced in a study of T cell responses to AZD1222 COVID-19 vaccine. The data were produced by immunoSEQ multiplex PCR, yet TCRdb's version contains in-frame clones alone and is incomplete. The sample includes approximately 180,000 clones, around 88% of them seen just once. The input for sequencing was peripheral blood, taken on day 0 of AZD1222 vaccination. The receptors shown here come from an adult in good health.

CDR3 in DNA: TGCGCCAGCAGCTTGGCCTGGGATTCTGGGGTAAATTCACCCCTCCACTTT. Residues: CASSLAWDSGVNSPLHF. V gene TRBV5-1 combines with J gene TRBJ1-6; D is unclear. V lost 0 bases and J 7 bases, leaving 17 bases between the germline ends. Per germline, CDR1 SGHRS and CDR2 YFSETQ. The CDR3 spans 17 residues.

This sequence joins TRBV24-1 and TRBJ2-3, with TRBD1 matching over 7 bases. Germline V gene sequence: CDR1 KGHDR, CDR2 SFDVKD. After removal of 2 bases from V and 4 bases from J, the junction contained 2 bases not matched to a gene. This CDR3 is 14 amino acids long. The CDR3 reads CATSDSGGADTQYF. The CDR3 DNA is TGTGCCACCAGTGATTCAGGGGGAGCAGATACGCAGTATTTT.